This T cell receptor (beta chain) was found in a study of identical twins. One entry per CDR3 protein results from TCRdb running MiXCR on the 5' RACE reads. Counted here are about 920,000 distinct CDR3 sequences, about 12% occurring once; the ten biggest clones make up around 1.6%. Germline assignment: CDR1 SGHNT and CDR2 YENEEA. The V and J ends lost 5 bases and 3 bases, in that order; junction bases with no gene match: 12. This CDR3 contains 17 residues. In addition, the sample was reused for a study of yellow fever vaccine responses in identical twins.

The material sequenced was PBMCs. This sequence joins TRBV11-3 and TRBJ2-3; TRBD2 aligns across 9 bases. This clonotype was obtained from a woman between 18 and 30 years old in good health. The CDR3 here is CASSPWAAGGMTDTQYF. Written as DNA, the CDR3 is TGTGCCAGCAGCCCATGGGCAGCGGGAGGTATGACAGATACGCAGTATTTT.